The 30 T cell receptor beta chains listed next were all sequenced from one sample in a study of spatial heterogeneity in lung cancer (dated by TCRdb to about 2019). This sample's time point label indicates: sample taken at primary tumor resection. For TCR sequencing, whole RNA was extracted from tumor and nontumor lung tissue, or from cryopreserved PBMC samples, and no cell sorting was done. The library relied on 5' RACE. The sequencer listed for this sample is NextSeq 500. Using fastp trimming at Q25 and MiXCR clonotype assembly, TCRdb reanalyzed the public sequencing data and kept in-frame beta chains. One record per CDR3 amino acid sequence lists the most common genes and DNA. In this sample the table shows 9,500 to 15,000 distinct CDR3 sequences, approximately 6.2% of which occur a single time. The ten most abundant clones make up about a tenth of the sample. Sequencing used normal lung tissue next to the tumor, obtained at surgery. These receptors were obtained from a male donor with early-stage non-small cell lung cancer.

This clonotype has a count of ten or more. Since the library was made to target alpha chains, this beta chain is a stray read and its abundance is not meaningful. This chain uses TRBV12-3 or TRBV12-4 with TRBJ2-3, with TRBD1 identical over 7 bases. Losses at the gene ends were 7 bases for V and 5 bases for J; bases not matched to a gene: 3. The CDR3 totals 12 residues. CDR3 sequence (DNA): TGTGCCAGCAAACCAGGGGGAGATACGCAGTATTTT. Translation gives CASKPGGDTQYF.

This clonotype qualifies as medium-sized. The library was built for alpha chains, so this beta chain is an off-target read and its size means little. The rearrangement uses TRBV30 and TRBJ2-1; D gene uncertain. The CDR3 length is 16 residues. Trimming shortened V by 1 base and J by 3 bases, and 16 bases separated the two germline ends. Germline V gene data show CDR1 as GTSNPN and CDR2 as SVGIG (reference sequence). The CDR3 nucleotides are TGTGCCTGGAGTGCCTTGGACGGAGTGAGCTACAATGAGCAGTTCTTC. Protein sequence: CAWSALDGVSYNEQFF.

In the case of this clonotype: This beta chain is off target for a library built for alpha chains, so its abundance means little. The V and J genes are TRBV5-1 and TRBJ1-4, with D possibly matching TRBD1 (6 bases). Germline lookup yields CDR1 SGHRS and CDR2 YFSETQ. CDR3 length: 16 residues. The germline V and J ends were trimmed by 4 bases and 8 bases, with 21 bases remaining between them. CDR3 sequence: CASSHNPEGVVEKLFF. CDR3 sequence (DNA): TGCGCCAGCAGCCATAACCCGGAGGGGGTTGTGGAAAAACTGTTTTTT.

This clonotype counts as medium-sized. This beta chain is an off-target read within a library intended for alpha chains, so its frequency means little. The V and J genes are TRBV6-1 and TRBJ2-1; D unclear. Per germline, CDR1 MNHNS and CDR2 SASEGT. V was cut by 4 bases and J by 0 bases, with 13 bases left in between. This CDR3 spans 16 amino acids. CDR3 coding DNA: TGTGCCAGCAGTGGACAACTCGGCGCCTCCTACAATGAGCAGTTCTTC. Protein: CASSGQLGASYNEQFF.

This clonotype occurred many times. This beta chain appears as a stray read in a library generated for alpha chains; its size is not informative. The genes are TRBV4-1 and TRBJ1-6, with D possibly matching TRBD1 (6 bases). The CDR3 covers 17 residues. Germline CDR1 reads MGHRA; CDR2 reads YSYEKL. Trimming left V 1 base short and J 7 bases short, with 17 bases between. The CDR3 protein is CASSQGYGGQANSPLHF. The CDR3 DNA reads as TGCGCCAGCAGCCAAGGGTACGGGGGGCAGGCAAATTCACCCCTCCACTTT.

Many counts were recorded for this clonotype. This beta chain is a stray sequence in a library constructed for alpha chains; its clone size is not meaningful. The J gene is TRBJ1-1, the V gene TRBV20-1; D remains ambiguous. Trimming took off 3 bases at V and 0 bases at J, with 11 bases between the two ends. CDR3 length: 14 amino acids. The V gene's germline CDR1 is DFQATT and CDR2 SNEGSKA (reference sequence). CDR3 DNA sequence: TGCAGTGCTAGTTCCCTAGTCATGAACACTGAAGCTTTCTTT. As protein: CSASSLVMNTEAFF.

On this clonotype: This beta chain is off target for a library built for alpha chains, so its abundance means little. The V call is TRBV20-1, the J call TRBJ1-4; TRBD1 is a possible D gene (6 bases). CDR3 size: 12 residues. Per germline, CDR1 DFQATT and CDR2 SNEGSKA (reference sequence). The CDR3 bases are TGCAGCGGCACAGGGTTGGGTGAAAAACTGTTTTTT. Translation gives CSGTGLGEKLFF.

This clonotype has a count of ten or more. This beta chain is a stray sequence in a library constructed for alpha chains; its clone size is not meaningful. V is TRBV7-2 and J is TRBJ1-6; no reliable D call. This CDR3 comprises 15 residues. V gave up 6 bases and J gave up 7 bases, with 16 bases separating them. The germline V gene has CDR1 SGHTA and CDR2 FQGNSA. The CDR3 region is CASSREGPSNSPLHF. The CDR3 coding sequence is TGTGCCAGCAGTCGCGAAGGACCCTCCAATTCACCCCTCCACTTT.

This clonotype was seen many times. Since it is a stray read in a library aimed at alpha chains, this beta chain has a size that is not meaningful. The chain recombines TRBV20-1 with TRBJ2-3; unclear D gene. Germline values: CDR1 DFQATT, CDR2 SNEGSKA (reference sequence). The V end was cut by 6 bases, the J end by 1 base, with 11 bases between. CDR3 size: 13 residues. The CDR3 DNA follows: TGCAGTGCACCACCGAGCGGCACAGATACGCAGTATTTT. Amino acids: CSAPPSGTDTQYF.

In its sample, this clonotype was seen many times. In a library made to pick up alpha chains, this beta chain is a stray read with a size that means little. The gene calls are TRBV12-3 or TRBV12-4 and TRBJ1-1, with D unresolved. The CDR3 is 12 residues long. V was clipped by 6 bases and J by 6 bases, with 11 bases between them. CDR3 amino acids: CASSRNQPEAFF. Here the CDR3 DNA reads TGTGCCAGCAGCCGAAATCAGCCTGAAGCTTTCTTT.

This clonotype was seen ten or more times. The library was prepared for alpha chains; this beta chain is a stray read, so its frequency means little. J is TRBJ2-5 and V is TRBV19; the D gene could be TRBD1 or TRBD2 (5 bases each). Germline-derived CDR1 and CDR2 are LNHDA and SQIVND (reference sequence). The germline V and J ends were trimmed by 5 bases and 2 bases, with 15 bases remaining between them. The CDR3 length is 15 residues. This CDR3 reads CASSFGASIQETQYF. The CDR3 region has the DNA TGTGCCAGTAGTTTCGGGGCGTCCATTCAAGAGACCCAGTACTTC.

Sample share makes this clonotype medium-sized. This beta chain is an unintended read in a library built for alpha chains; its size means little. The genes are TRBV24-1 and TRBJ1-1; D unresolved. Looked up from germline, CDR1 is KGHDR and CDR2 is SFDVKD. CDR3 length equals 13 residues. V lost 4 bases and J 4 bases, leaving 9 bases between the germline ends. CDR3 DNA: TGTGCCACCAGTGAGAGGGCGGGCACTGAAGCTTTCTTT. Its translation: CATSERAGTEAFF.

The table lists this clonotype with many counts. The size of this beta chain means little, since it is a stray read in a library made for alpha chains. V gene TRBV29-1 combines with J gene TRBJ1-1, with D possibly TRBD1 on 5 matching bases. Germline V gene data show CDR1 as SQVTM and CDR2 as ANQGSEA. This CDR3 contains 13 residues. Trimming took 4 bases from V and 3 from J, leaving 12 bases between them. CDR3 residues: CSVVQASHTEAFF. CDR3 bases: TGCAGCGTTGTACAGGCTTCGCACACTGAAGCTTTCTTT. The entire variable domain, with the rest obtained from reference TRBV29-1 and TRBJ1-1, is as follows: SAVISQKPSRDICQRGTSLTIQCQVDSQVTMMFWYRQQPGQSLTLIATANQGSEATYESGFVIDKFPISRPNLTFSTLTVSNMSPEDSSIYLCSVVQASHTEAFFGQGTRLTVV.

Concerning this clonotype itself: Little can be read into the size of this beta chain, an off-target read in a library designed for alpha chains. The genes are TRBV3-1 and TRBJ2-3; perhaps D is TRBD1 or TRBD2 (6 bases each). With 4 bases removed from V and 3 bases from J, the gap between germline ends came to 14 bases. Germline V gene lookup returns CDR1 LGHDT and CDR2 YNNKEL (reference sequence). The CDR3 loop spans 15 amino acids. CDR3 coding DNA: TGTGCCAGCAGCCCACGGGGGCAGTCTACAGATACGCAGTATTTT. This codes for CASSPRGQSTDTQYF.

This clonotype showed up many times. This beta chain lies outside the target of a library built for alpha chains; its clone size means little. The rearrangement links TRBV27 to TRBJ1-1; D unclear. This CDR3 is built from 15 residues. V was clipped by 5 bases and J by 7 bases, with 20 bases between them. The germline CDR1 and CDR2 sequences are MNHEY and SMNVEV (reference sequence). CDR3 DNA sequence: TGTGCCAGCAGTCCCGACGAGCCGGGATTGGTTGAAGCTTTCTTT. Residues: CASSPDEPGLVEAFF.

At least ten counts were recorded for this clonotype. A library prepared for alpha chains yielded this beta chain as an off-target read; its size is of little meaning. The chain carries TRBV6-5 and TRBJ1-1; D is undetermined. CDR3 size: 14 residues. Germline lookup yields CDR1 MNHEY and CDR2 SVGAGI. Trimming pared 4 bases from V and 5 bases from J, leaving 14 bases between. Here the CDR3 reads CASSSQRGGTEAFF. The CDR3 DNA reads as TGTGCCAGCAGTTCCCAACGGGGTGGAACTGAAGCTTTCTTT.

A few counts support this clonotype. This beta chain is off target for a library built for alpha chains, so its abundance means little. V and J are TRBV11-2 and TRBJ2-1; TRBD2 is a possible D gene (6 bases). There are 15 residues in the CDR3. Germline CDR1 reads SGHAT; CDR2 reads FQNNGV. The V gene lost 1 base and the J gene lost 3 bases, with 10 bases spanning the gap. DNA of the CDR3: TGTGCCAGCAGCTTAGGGTTAGCGGACTACAATGAGCAGTTCTTC. It codes for CASSLGLADYNEQFF.

This clonotype came up a few times. Being off target in a library aimed at alpha chains, this beta chain has a size of little meaning. The gene calls are TRBV12-3 or TRBV12-4 and TRBJ2-7; 9 bases align to TRBD1. The V segment lost 6 bases and the J segment 4 bases; nucleotides outside the gene matches: 7. The CDR3 contains 14 residues. The CDR3 nucleotides read TGTGCCAGCAGGTCACAGGGGGCGCGATACGAGCAGTACTTC. Translated: CASRSQGARYEQYF.

The sample holds many counts of this clonotype. Since the library was made to target alpha chains, this beta chain is a stray read and its abundance is not meaningful. The J gene is TRBJ2-5, the V gene TRBV7-9, with TRBD2 matching over 9 bases. V was pared by 5 bases and J by 3 bases, with 7 bases of the junction left unmatched. The CDR3 extends over 15 amino acids. Per the germline V gene, CDR1 is SEHNR and CDR2 is FQNEAQ (reference sequence). CDR3 sequence reads: CASSGALAGKETQYF. CDR3 nucleotide sequence: TGTGCCAGCAGCGGGGCGCTAGCGGGAAAAGAGACCCAGTACTTC.

There are many counts of this clonotype. A library made for alpha chains picked up this beta chain off target, so its size means little. V usage is TRBV6-2 or TRBV6-3 and J usage is TRBJ2-7; no clear D gene. V lost 5 bases, J lost 0 bases, and 11 bases lay in between. Germline V gene sequence: CDR1 MNHEY, CDR2 SVGEGT. The CDR3 spans 14 residues. The CDR3 DNA reads as TGTGCCAGCAGTACCCGGACCCGCTCCTACGAGCAGTACTTC. Its translation is CASSTRTRSYEQYF.

This clonotype was recorded at least ten times. This beta chain is an off-target read within a library intended for alpha chains, so its frequency means little. V is TRBV5-1 and J is TRBJ2-2, with D unresolved. Germline values: CDR1 SGHRS, CDR2 YFSETQ. The CDR3 is 15 residues long. Trimming took off 0 bases at V and 0 bases at J, with 6 bases between the two ends. CDR3 residues: CASSLGATNTGELFF. CDR3 coding DNA: TGCGCCAGCAGCTTGGGGGCTACGAACACCGGGGAGCTGTTTTTT.

This clonotype was observed many times. This beta chain represents an off-target read in a library built for alpha chains; its size is of limited meaning. The J gene is TRBJ2-3, the V gene TRBV4-1, with D tentatively TRBD2 (5 bases). This CDR3 region has 14 residues. In germline, CDR1 is MGHRA, CDR2 YSYEKL. V shed 6 bases and J shed 1 base, with 11 bases lying between them. CDR3 amino acids: CASRDLAGTDTQYF. DNA of the CDR3: TGCGCCAGCAGGGACTTAGCTGGCACAGATACGCAGTATTTT.

There are many counts of this clonotype. This beta chain is a stray sequence in a library constructed for alpha chains; its clone size is not meaningful. The chain combines TRBV20-1 with TRBJ2-7; D might be TRBD1 (6 bases). Germline CDR1 is DFQATT and CDR2 is SNEGSKA (reference sequence). This CDR3 spans 13 amino acids. With 3 bases removed from V and 2 bases from J, the gap between germline ends came to 11 bases. CDR3: CSASQGQPYEQYF. The CDR3 DNA follows: TGCAGTGCTAGTCAGGGGCAGCCCTACGAGCAGTACTTC.

This clonotype was seen repeatedly, ten times or more. The library was built for alpha chains, so this beta chain is an off-target read and its size means little. This chain uses TRBV20-1 with TRBJ1-5; TRBD1 matches 8 bases. V lost 3 bases, J lost 7 bases, and 14 bases stayed unmatched. Germline values: CDR1 DFQATT, CDR2 SNEGSKA (reference sequence). CDR3 length: 16 amino acids. CDR3 loop: CSASNGQGTSRQPQHF. The CDR3 region has the DNA TGCAGTGCTAGTAACGGACAGGGTACCTCACGACAGCCCCAGCATTTT.

Comment on this clonotype: Since the library was made to target alpha chains, this beta chain is a stray read and its abundance is not meaningful. The CDR3 DNA reads TGTGCCAGCAGCTACGGCGGGGGGCGCGGGGAGGAGCTGTTTTTT. Protein sequence: CASSYGGGRGEELFF. The V and J genes are TRBV5-5 and TRBJ2-2; 8 bases line up with TRBD2. There are 15 residues in the CDR3. V shed 3 bases, J shed 10 bases, and the junction held 11 bases outside the gene matches. CDR1 is SGHKS and CDR2 is YYEKEE in the germline V gene (reference sequence).

The table lists this clonotype with many counts. Little can be read into the size of this beta chain, an off-target read in a library designed for alpha chains. The rearrangement uses TRBV9 and TRBJ2-7, with D uncertain. CDR3 size: 13 residues. Germline assignment: CDR1 SGDLS and CDR2 YYNGEE. V lost 3 bases and J lost 0, with 7 bases in between. The CDR3 DNA reads TGTGCCAGCAGCGGGTCAGCCTCCTACGAGCAGTACTTC. This translates into CASSGSASYEQYF.

The table lists this clonotype with many counts. The library was prepared for alpha chains; this beta chain is a stray read, so its frequency means little. This chain connects TRBV6-5 to TRBJ2-7; TRBD2 matches 9 bases. This CDR3 is 14 amino acids long. CDR1 and CDR2 (germline): MNHEY, SVGAGI. Trimming took 2 bases from V and 6 from J; bases not matched to a gene: 5. CDR3 nucleotides: TGTGCCAGCAGTTACGCCGGACTAGCGAGCGAGCAGTACTTC. Its translation is CASSYAGLASEQYF.

This clonotype was seen a handful of times. This beta chain is a stray read from a library made for alpha chains; its abundance is not meaningful. The V call is TRBV7-9, the J call TRBJ2-6; 8 bases are shared with TRBD1. V trimming: 8 bases; J trimming: 4 bases; junction bases outside the gene matches: 13. CDR3 length equals 17 residues. Germline CDR1 and CDR2: SEHNR and FQNEAQ (reference sequence). CDR3 protein: CASYRTGPRSGANVLTF. The CDR3, as DNA: TGTGCCAGCTATAGGACAGGGCCCCGCTCGGGGGCCAACGTCCTGACTTTC.

A few counts support this clonotype. Since it is a stray read in a library aimed at alpha chains, this beta chain has a size that is not meaningful. This chain joins TRBV12-3 or TRBV12-4 and TRBJ2-1; a possible D gene is TRBD2 (5 bases). The CDR3 extends over 12 amino acids. Deletions cut 1 base from V and 16 bases from J, with 14 bases between. This CDR3 is CASSLVPGSSFF. The CDR3 coding sequence is TGTGCCAGCAGTTTAGTACCGGGATCCTCCTTCTTC.

This clonotype is medium-sized within its sample. This beta chain slipped into a library made for alpha chains as a stray read, so its size is not meaningful. The rearrangement links TRBV27 to TRBJ1-1; D gene ambiguous. Germline CDR1 MNHEY, CDR2 SMNVEV (reference sequence). The CDR3 is 13 amino acids. Trimming left V 6 bases short and J 1 base short, with 9 bases between. The CDR3 DNA reads as TGTGCCAGCAGCTCAACCACGAACACTGAAGCTTTCTTT. This sequence encodes CASSSTTNTEAFF.